This T cell receptor (beta chain) stems from a study of sequential checkpoint blockade in melanoma (dated by TCRdb to between 2018 and 2020). Regarding the study in general: Patients were randomized 1:1 to first-line nivolumab followed by ipilimumab (arm A) or ipilimumab followed by nivolumab (arm B). Maintenance nivolumab came after both trial sequences.

Summary of the overall study and its limitations: Larger, independent patient cohorts are needed to validate the response-prediction model that combines TCR metrics and mutation burden.

About this clone itself: The clone's antigen remains unknown. The record has no base qualities; no much larger clone is one base away.

Read against the paper, the sample's treatment or condition label means: randomized to nivolumab then ipilimumab (arm A) or the reverse (arm B). None of the patients in the trial had previously been given DNA-damaging chemotherapy. Thawed PBMCs were sorted on a FACS Aria II flow cytometer to isolate live CD3+CD8+ cells negative for CD19 and CD56. Samples were obtained from patients with melanoma enrolled in CheckMate 064, a randomized, open-label phase II trial of sequential checkpoint blockade. Peripheral blood mononuclear cells were obtained through leukapheresis, purified using Ficoll-Paque, and frozen in human serum containing about 10% DMSO. Immediately after sorting, the purity of the sorted blood CD3+CD8+ cells was confirmed to be >95%, and DNA was then extracted. The immunoSEQ Assay was used to immunosequence TCRbeta CDR3 regions from genomic DNA. Genomic DNA was amplified by bias-controlled multiplex PCR before high-throughput sequencing. Per the original workflow: To quantify the absolute abundance of each unique TCRbeta CDR3 region, the sequences were collapsed and filtered. Clonality was defined as 1 minus Pielou's evenness and was calculated using productive rearrangements only. A previously published method was used to identify clones with significantly greater frequencies in on-treatment samples than in baseline samples. Entries here come from immuneACCESS through TCRdb and include only in-frame sequences with V and J called. Some clones fail to appear in such tables; in the studies checked, an unresolved V gene covers under half of the shortfall, and the cause of the remainder is unknown. V, J and clone size are those of that table, while D and trimming were read from the DNA. A total of some 18,000 clones appear in this sample, roughly 72% of them only once. The ten largest clones capture less than 25% of the sample.

The germline V gene (reference sequence) sets CDR1 to SEHNR and CDR2 to FQNEAQ. Including the terminal cysteine and phenylalanine, the CDR3 comprises 13 residues. The entry retains the CDR3 DNA only, 39 bases that are in frame from base 1. Trimming removed 4 bases from V and 4 bases from J; the gene matches leave 0 bases unexplained. The sample consisted of CD8+ T cells sorted from blood (inferred from file names), taken from a patient given nivolumab and ipilimumab in sequence. The chain is assembled from TRBV7-9 and TRBJ1-1, with 10 bases aligning to TRBD1. This clonotype was obtained from a human donor with melanoma. The nucleotide sequence reads as follows: TGTGCCAGCAGCTGGACAGGGGGCACTGAAGCTTTCTTT. It is translated as CASSWTGGTEAFF.